Following are 4 T cell receptor beta chains from one sample sequenced in a study of control samples from healthy donors and cancer patients. The assay was immunoSEQ multiplex PCR, and TCRdb's table has in-frame clones only and misses some. The sample includes 150,000 to 200,000 clones, more than 85% of them seen just once. The specimen sequenced was blood. The receptor source for this set is a woman in her forties in good health.

V is TRBV5-4 and J is TRBJ2-6; no clear D gene. Trimming took 0 bases from V and 0 from J, leaving 4 bases between them. CDR3 length: 15 amino acids. Looked up from germline, CDR1 is SGHNT and CDR2 is YYREEE (reference sequence). For the CDR3, the DNA is TGTGCCAGCAGCTTGGCTGGCTCTGGGGCCAACGTCCTGACTTTC. Amino acid sequence: CASSLAGSGANVLTF.

This chain connects TRBV11-2 to TRBJ1-6, with D unclear. The germline gives CDR1 SGHAT, CDR2 FQNNGV. The germline V and J ends were trimmed by 3 bases and 7 bases, with 19 bases remaining between them. The CDR3 totals 17 residues. The CDR3 spells CASSLNPRPTENSPLHF. The CDR3 nucleotides are TGTGCCAGCAGCTTGAACCCCCGGCCTACCGAGAATTCACCCCTCCACTTT.

The genes are TRBV4-1 and TRBJ2-7; D gene unclear. This CDR3 has 13 amino acids. Germline CDR1 and CDR2: MGHRA and YSYEKL. Trimming stripped 1 base from V and 0 bases from J, with 4 bases between. The CDR3 loop is CASSQGVSYEQYF. CDR3 nucleotide sequence: TGCGCCAGCAGCCAAGGTGTCTCCTACGAGCAGTACTTC.

In DNA form, the CDR3 reads TGTGCCAGCAGCCGCTCGGGACAGCTCTACGAGCAGTACTTC. Translation: CASSRSGQLYEQYF. This chain uses TRBV3-1 (or the pseudogene TRBV3-2) with TRBJ2-7; TRBD1 aligns across 7 bases. CDR1 and CDR2 (germline): LGHDT, YNNKEL (reference sequence). CDR3 length: 14 residues. J gave up 3 bases and V 4 bases, and 6 bases lay outside the gene matches.